The 30 T cell receptor beta chains below come from one sample, sequenced in a study of cytomegalovirus exposure and HLA in healthy donors. Assay used: immunoSEQ multiplex PCR; TCRdb lists only in-frame clones, some missing. Of about 120,000 clones listed, roughly 84% are singletons. The sequenced sample was PBMCs. Receptors were obtained from a woman aged 25 to 45 in good health and CMV-seronegative.

The V and J genes are TRBV5-1 and TRBJ2-5; the D gene is possibly TRBD1 (5 bases). The CDR3 has 14 residues. V shed 4 bases and J shed 5 bases, with 15 bases lying between them. Per germline, CDR1 SGHRS and CDR2 YFSETQ. The CDR3 spells CASSPRVGSETQYF. For the CDR3, the DNA is TGCGCCAGCAGCCCCAGGGTCGGGTCTGAGACCCAGTACTTC.

The V and J genes are TRBV6-6 and TRBJ1-1; D is ambiguous. CDR1 and CDR2 (germline): MNHNY, SVGAGI (reference sequence). The CDR3 spans 14 residues. V lost 0 bases, J lost 1 base, and 6 bases lay in between. CDR3 DNA sequence: TGTGCCAGCAGTTACTCGGCGGGGAACACTGAAGCTTTCTTT. Its translation: CASSYSAGNTEAFF.

The gene calls are TRBV5-4 and TRBJ2-7; TRBD2 matches 16 bases. The CDR3 runs 16 residues. After removal of 4 bases from V and 7 bases from J, the junction contained 8 bases not matched to a gene. Looked up from germline, CDR1 is SGHNT and CDR2 is YYREEE (reference sequence). The DNA for the CDR3 is TGTGCCAGCAGCGGTGGGACTAGCGGGGGGGTTAGGGAGCAGTACTTC. Amino acids: CASSGGTSGGVREQYF.

This chain links TRBV7-9 with TRBJ1-4; 7 bases agree with TRBD1. The CDR3 length is 12 residues. From germline, CDR1 is SEHNR and CDR2 FQNEAQ (reference sequence). V gave up 8 bases and J gave up 8 bases; unmatched junction bases: 5. The CDR3: CASLGTEEKLFF. DNA of the CDR3: TGTGCCAGCCTCGGGACAGAAGAAAAACTGTTTTTT.

The rearrangement uses TRBV19 and TRBJ2-2; a weak D match, TRBD1 (5 bases). V gave up 3 bases and J gave up 0 bases, with 17 bases separating them. CDR3 length: 18 residues. CDR1 LNHDA and CDR2 SQIVND come from the germline V gene (reference sequence). Here the CDR3 reads CASSIKGPSLPNTGELFF. The DNA of the CDR3 is TGTGCCAGTAGTATTAAGGGGCCAAGCCTACCGAACACCGGGGAGCTGTTTTTT.

The genes are TRBV4-1 and TRBJ2-5; 7 bases align to TRBD1. J gave up 4 bases and V 4 bases, and 6 bases lay outside the gene matches. Per germline, CDR1 MGHRA and CDR2 YSYEKL. The CDR3 has 14 amino acids. The CDR3 sequence: CASSPGPGGETQYF. In DNA, the CDR3 is TGCGCCAGCAGCCCGGGACCAGGGGGAGAGACCCAGTACTTC.

This rearrangement joins TRBV5-6 to TRBJ1-1, with 8 bases aligning to TRBD1. The germline CDR1 and CDR2 sequences are SGHDT and YYEEEE. The CDR3 is made up of 16 amino acids. Losses at the gene ends were 4 bases for V and 0 bases for J; bases not matched to a gene: 8. CDR3 in amino acids: CASSKYRDRLNTEAFF. In nucleotides, the CDR3 is TGTGCCAGCAGCAAATACCGGGACAGGTTGAACACTGAAGCTTTCTTT.

The V and J genes are TRBV4-1 and TRBJ1-1, with a possible D match to TRBD1 (5 bases). In germline, CDR1 is MGHRA, CDR2 YSYEKL. Trimming took off 0 bases at V and 4 bases at J, with 12 bases between the two ends. This CDR3 has 15 residues. CDR3 region: CASSQEAGRRTEAFF. In DNA form, the CDR3 reads TGCGCCAGCAGCCAAGAAGCGGGGCGTCGCACTGAAGCTTTCTTT.

The chain combines TRBV11-3 with TRBJ2-1; 9 bases agree with TRBD2. The CDR3 sequence is 16 residues long. V lost 0 bases, J lost 7 bases, and 7 bases stayed unmatched. Germline V gene data show CDR1 as SGHNT and CDR2 as YENEEA. CDR3: CASSLDLAGSRNEQFF. Written as DNA, the CDR3 is TGTGCCAGCAGCTTAGACCTAGCGGGGTCAAGGAATGAGCAGTTCTTC.

V and J are TRBV6-5 and TRBJ2-5; TRBD1 agrees at 11 bases. Germline lookup yields CDR1 MNHEY and CDR2 SVGAGI. The CDR3 spans 16 residues. V shed 2 bases, J shed 5 bases, and the junction held 7 bases outside the gene matches. The CDR3 DNA follows: TGTGCCAGCAGTTACGGGACAGGGGGATTAGGGGAGACCCAGTACTTC. Translated, it gives CASSYGTGGLGETQYF.

This rearrangement joins TRBV9 to TRBJ2-2, with 10 bases aligning to TRBD2. Germline V gene sequence: CDR1 SGDLS, CDR2 YYNGEE. This CDR3 has 16 residues. V lost 0 bases, J lost 7 bases, and 6 bases stayed unmatched. The CDR3 sequence: CASSVGAGGPDGELFF. The CDR3 DNA reads TGTGCCAGCAGCGTAGGAGCGGGGGGGCCAGACGGGGAGCTGTTTTTT.

The chain carries TRBV4-3 and TRBJ1-5; no clear D gene. This CDR3 spans 15 amino acids. V was pared by 1 base and J by 6 bases, with 13 bases between. Looked up from germline, CDR1 is LGHNA and CDR2 is YSLEER. CDR3 nucleotides: TGCGCCAGCAGCCAAGCGTCAAGGGCGGGTCAGCCCCAGCATTTT. It is translated as CASSQASRAGQPQHF.

This clone came up a few times. The V gene is TRBV7-9, the J gene TRBJ1-2, with 9 bases identical to TRBD1. This CDR3 region has 14 residues. After removal of 5 bases from V and 6 bases from J, the junction contained 7 bases not matched to a gene. CDR1 is SEHNR, CDR2 FQNEAQ, per germline (reference sequence). For the CDR3, the DNA is TGTGCCAGCAGCAACGGGACAGGGCGGAATGGCTACACCTTC. It is translated as CASSNGTGRNGYTF.

This rearrangement joins TRBV25-1 to TRBJ1-6; 9 bases line up with TRBD1. The germline CDR1 and CDR2 sequences are MGHDK and SYGVNS. The length of the CDR3 is 15 residues. With V trimmed by 7 bases and J by 5 bases, 6 bases remained unmatched. The CDR3 DNA reads as TGTGCCAGCAACTCACAGGGGGCGGATAATTCACCCCTCCACTTT. Translated, it gives CASNSQGADNSPLHF.

This chain joins TRBV6-5 and TRBJ2-5, with unresolved D. The germline V gene encodes CDR1 MNHEY and CDR2 SVGAGI. The germline V and J ends were trimmed by 2 bases and 2 bases, with 9 bases remaining between them. The CDR3 contains 14 residues. The CDR3 DNA reads as TGTGCCAGCAGTTACACTAATCCTCAAGAGACCCAGTACTTC. Amino acid sequence: CASSYTNPQETQYF.

This chain uses TRBV15 with TRBJ1-3; weak D call: TRBD1 (6 bases). There are 16 residues in the CDR3. V was shortened by 5 bases and J by 2 bases, with 16 bases between the two germline ends. CDR1 is LNHNV and CDR2 is YYDKDF in the germline V gene (reference sequence). The CDR3, as DNA: TGTGCCACCAGCTGGGGGGGCCAGGAGACTGGAAACACCATATATTTT. Its translation is CATSWGGQETGNTIYF.

The V and J genes are TRBV5-8 and TRBJ2-7, with 12 bases identical to TRBD1. The CDR3 consists of 14 residues. After removal of 5 bases from V and 3 bases from J, the junction contained 3 bases not matched to a gene. The germline V gene encodes CDR1 SGHTS and CDR2 YDEGEE. CDR3 protein: CASRGDRGLYEQYF. The DNA for the CDR3 is TGTGCCAGCAGGGGGGACAGGGGGCTCTACGAGCAGTACTTC.

The J gene is TRBJ2-1, the V gene TRBV6-5; 7 bases align to TRBD2. Unmatched junction bases numbered 5, after V lost 0 bases and J lost 3 bases. Germline CDR1 reads MNHEY; CDR2 reads SVGAGI. The CDR3 extends over 16 amino acids. The CDR3 DNA reads TGTGCCAGCAGTTACTCGGGTCGGGGGGTCTACAATGAGCAGTTCTTC. Its translation is CASSYSGRGVYNEQFF.

The chain carries TRBV5-1 and TRBJ1-1; TRBD1 is a possible D gene (6 bases). Germline V CDR1 and CDR2: SGHRS, YFSETQ. This CDR3 is built from 14 residues. Trimming cost V 4 bases and J 2 bases, with 12 bases left between them. The CDR3 loop is CASSRNRDNTEAFF. The CDR3, as DNA: TGCGCCAGCAGCAGAAACAGGGATAACACTGAAGCTTTCTTT. Using reference TRBV5-1 and TRBJ1-1 for the parts outside the CDR3, the full variable domain is KAGVTQTPRYLIKTRGQQVTLSCSPISGHRSVSWYQQTPGQGLQFLFEYFSETQRNKGNFPGRFSGRQFSNSRSEMNVSTLELGDSALYLCASSRNRDNTEAFFGQGTRLTVV.

The chain has TRBV2 and TRBJ2-1; 8 bases line up with TRBD2. The germline V gene encodes CDR1 SNHLY and CDR2 FYNNEI. J lost 8 bases, V lost 5 bases, and 8 bases had no gene match. The CDR3 covers 14 residues. CDR3 loop: CASSRAGEYDEQFF. Written as DNA, the CDR3 is TGTGCCAGCAGTCGAGCGGGGGAGTACGATGAGCAGTTCTTC. Complete variable domain (other parts from reference TRBV2 and TRBJ2-1): EPEVTQTPSHQVTQMGQEVILRCVPISNHLYFYWYRQILGQKVEFLVSFYNNEISEKSEIFDDQFSVERPDGSNFTLKIRSTKLEDSAMYFCASSRAGEYDEQFFGPGTRLTVL.

CDR3 coding DNA: TGTGCCAGCAGGGGGACAGGGATGGTCAATCAGCCCCAGCATTTT. Translated, it gives CASRGTGMVNQPQHF. V and J are TRBV27 and TRBJ1-5, with TRBD1 identical over 9 bases. This CDR3 is 15 amino acids long. V was pared by 6 bases and J by 3 bases, with 6 bases of the junction left unmatched. CDR1 MNHEY and CDR2 SMNVEV come from the germline V gene (reference sequence).

The J gene is TRBJ2-5, the V gene TRBV11-1; 9 positions agree with TRBD2. CDR1 and CDR2 from the germline V gene are SGHAT and FQDESV (reference sequence). This CDR3 is 16 amino acids long. The ends lost 4 bases at V and 2 bases at J; junction bases unmatched: 8. The chain's CDR3 is CASSYGVAGAQETQYF. Here the CDR3 DNA reads TGTGCCAGCAGCTATGGGGTAGCGGGGGCGCAAGAGACCCAGTACTTC.

This clone was observed a few times. The chain joins TRBV20-1 to TRBJ2-1, with D unclear. V dropped 0 bases and J dropped 10 bases, with 7 bases sitting between them. The V gene's germline CDR1 is DFQATT and CDR2 SNEGSKA (reference sequence). This CDR3 spans 11 amino acids. CDR3 sequence reads: CSARDNIEQFF. CDR3 DNA sequence: TGCAGTGCTAGAGATAATATAGAGCAGTTCTTC.

J is TRBJ2-2 and V is TRBV11-2, with 8 bases that match TRBD2. Germline values: CDR1 SGHAT, CDR2 FQNNGV. V lost 2 bases, J lost 0 bases, and 5 bases stayed unmatched. The CDR3 sequence is 17 residues long. CDR3 protein: CASSLSSGRPNTGELFF. In DNA form, the CDR3 reads TGTGCCAGCAGCTTATCAAGCGGGAGACCGAACACCGGGGAGCTGTTTTTT.

The gene calls are TRBV14 and TRBJ2-1, with TRBD2 matching 14 bases. There are 18 residues in the CDR3. Trimming at V came to 1 base and at J to 4 bases, leaving 6 bases not matched to a gene. In germline, CDR1 is SGHDN, CDR2 FVKESK. CDR3 region: CASSQGGLAGGLYNEQFF. In DNA, the CDR3 is TGTGCCAGCAGCCAAGGAGGACTAGCGGGGGGTTTATACAATGAGCAGTTCTTC.

This clone was recorded once. The V gene is TRBV5-6, the J gene TRBJ1-3, with 8 positions matching TRBD1. The CDR3 sequence is 14 residues long. With V trimmed by 4 bases and J by 4 bases, 4 bases remained unmatched. Germline V gene lookup returns CDR1 SGHDT and CDR2 YYEEEE. CDR3 in amino acids: CASSRTGPGNTIYF. CDR3 in DNA: TGTGCCAGCAGCCGGACAGGGCCCGGAAACACCATATATTTT.

This chain uses TRBV19 with TRBJ1-5; D is perhaps TRBD1 (6 bases). CDR3 size: 15 residues. V was pared by 3 bases and J by 5 bases, with 14 bases between. Germline CDR1 LNHDA, CDR2 SQIVND (reference sequence). The CDR3 protein is CASSIVSRGDQPQHF. The CDR3 nucleotides read TGTGCCAGTAGTATCGTTTCCAGGGGTGATCAGCCCCAGCATTTT.

This chain joins TRBV7-9 and TRBJ1-4; D remains unclear. CDR3 length: 14 residues. In germline, CDR1 is SEHNR, CDR2 FQNEAQ (reference sequence). Trimming left V 5 bases short and J 2 bases short, with 9 bases between. The DNA of the CDR3 is TGTGCCAGCAGCCAGGTTGCGACTAATGAAAAACTGTTTTTT. Residues: CASSQVATNEKLFF.

The chain combines TRBV5-6 with TRBJ1-3; tentative D call: TRBD1 (6 bases). The CDR3 consists of 12 residues. CDR1 is SGHDT, CDR2 YYEEEE, per germline. Trimming stripped 4 bases from V and 8 bases from J, with 10 bases between. The CDR3 sequence is CASSLQGYTIYF. DNA for the CDR3: TGTGCCAGCAGCCTACAGGGTTACACCATATATTTT.

The chain carries TRBV27 and TRBJ1-4, with D tentatively TRBD1 (6 bases). Trimming cost V 6 bases and J 5 bases, with 7 bases left between them. The V gene's germline CDR1 is MNHEY and CDR2 SMNVEV (reference sequence). This CDR3 has 12 amino acids. The CDR3 region has the DNA TGTGCCAGCAGGAGGGGGAATGAAAAACTGTTTTTT. Protein product: CASRRGNEKLFF.